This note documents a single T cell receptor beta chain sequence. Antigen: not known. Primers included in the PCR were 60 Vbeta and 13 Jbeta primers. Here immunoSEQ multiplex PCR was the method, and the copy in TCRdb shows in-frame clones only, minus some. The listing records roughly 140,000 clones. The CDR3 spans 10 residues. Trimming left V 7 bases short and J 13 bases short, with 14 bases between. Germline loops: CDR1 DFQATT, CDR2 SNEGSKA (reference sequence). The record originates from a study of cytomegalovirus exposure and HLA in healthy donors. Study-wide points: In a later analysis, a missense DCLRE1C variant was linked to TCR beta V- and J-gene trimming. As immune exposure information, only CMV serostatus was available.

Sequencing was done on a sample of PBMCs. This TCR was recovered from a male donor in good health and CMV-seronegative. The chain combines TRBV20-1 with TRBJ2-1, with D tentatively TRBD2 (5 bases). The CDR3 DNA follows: TGCAGTGTCCAAGGTGGGAGACAGTTCTTC. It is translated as CSVQGGRQFF.